This T cell receptor (beta chain) derives from a study of CD4 T cells in relation to SARS-CoV-2 and coronaviruses. The table came from immunoSEQ multiplex PCR; TCRdb's copy has only in-frame clones and leaves some out. The profile shows about 23,000 clones, roughly 76% of them singletons. The V gene's germline CDR1 is SGDLS and CDR2 YYNGEE. The CDR3 contains 14 residues. V was pared by 4 bases and J by 1 base, with 2 bases of the junction left unmatched. Concerning this clone itself: Its antigen is currently unknown.

The unexposed donors gave CD4+ T cells in about 2010-2019, prior to COVID-19. The cells were cultured for about 10 days before CD4+ T cells were isolated. On days 3 and 7, cultures got half fresh IL-2 medium. Study-level points and caveats: Crossreactive clones expanded significantly less to SARS-CoV-2 than monoreactive clones.

The source of this sequence is a human donor in good health. This sequence joins TRBV9 and TRBJ1-1, with 9 bases fitting TRBD1. The specimen was CD4+ T cells from PBMCs, cultured in vitro. In DNA form, the CDR3 reads TGTGCCAGCAGCCGGGGACAGGGGAACACTGAAGCTTTCTTT. Translation gives CASSRGQGNTEAFF.